Below are 10 T cell receptor beta chains sequenced from a single sample in a study of cytomegalovirus exposure and HLA in healthy donors. PCR was performed using 60 Vbeta and 13 Jbeta primers. Sequenced by immunoSEQ multiplex PCR; TCRdb stores in-frame clones only, minus some. This sample has about 200,000 clones, with more than 60% found just once. The sequencing sample was made of PBMCs. The source of these receptors is a man in his fifties in good health and CMV-seronegative.

DNA of the CDR3: TGTGCCAGCAGATCTAGTGCCTCTGGAAACACCATATATTTT. It specifies CASRSSASGNTIYF. This sequence joins TRBV28 and TRBJ1-3; no clear D gene. Trimming cost V 6 bases and J 0 bases, with 9 bases left between them. Germline-derived CDR1 and CDR2 are MDHEN and SYDVKM. The CDR3 contains 14 residues.

This clone has only one observation. This rearrangement joins TRBV10-2 to TRBJ2-1; a weak D match, TRBD2 (5 bases). CDR1 is WSHSY, CDR2 SAAADI, per germline. Trimming removed 2 bases from V and 6 bases from J, with 8 bases in between. The CDR3 has 13 amino acids. Written as DNA, the CDR3 is TGCGCCAGCAGTGAGATAAGCGGCAATGAGCAGTTCTTC. This translates into CASSEISGNEQFF.

The rearrangement joins TRBV28 to TRBJ2-2, with 7 positions matching TRBD1. Germline V gene data show CDR1 as MDHEN and CDR2 as SYDVKM. The CDR3 length is 19 residues. With 6 bases clipped from V and 0 bases from J, the junction kept 16 bases outside the gene matches. CDR3 sequence: CASSQPYAGRGSNTGELFF. The CDR3 nucleotides read TGTGCCAGCAGCCAACCCTACGCAGGCAGGGGGTCGAACACCGGGGAGCTGTTTTTT.

The genes are TRBV7-4 and TRBJ2-7; 9 positions agree with TRBD1. Germline assignment: CDR1 SGHVT and CDR2 SQSDAQ. The CDR3 covers 14 residues. Germline trimming cut 5 bases from V and 5 bases from J; bases unmatched to any gene: 7. This chain's CDR3 is CASSADRGRDEQYF. CDR3 bases: TGTGCCAGCAGCGCGGACAGGGGCAGGGACGAGCAGTACTTC.

The chain recombines TRBV28 with TRBJ1-5; the D is unclear. Trimming removed 1 base at V and 6 bases at J, with 4 bases between. Germline values: CDR1 MDHEN, CDR2 SYDVKM. The CDR3 sequence is 12 residues long. CDR3 residues: CASSLLAQPQHF. The DNA for the CDR3 is TGTGCCAGCAGTTTATTAGCTCAGCCCCAGCATTTT. Filled out from reference TRBV28 and TRBJ1-5, the complete variable domain reads DVKVTQSSRYLVKRTGEKVFLECVQDMDHENMFWYRQDPGLGLRLIYFSYDVKMKEKGDIPEGYSVSREKKERFSLILESASTNQTSMYLCASSLLAQPQHFGDGTRLSIL.

The rearrangement joins TRBV18 to TRBJ2-5; 9 nucleotides line up with TRBD1. The J call is uncertain, as TRBJ2-7 better fits the DNA end. From germline, CDR1 is KGHSH and CDR2 LQKENI. The CDR3 loop spans 14 amino acids. CDR3 coding DNA: TGTGCCAGCTCAACCGGGACAGGGTATAGCGAGCAGTACTTC. It codes for CASSTGTGYSEQYF.

The chain couples TRBV19 to TRBJ1-1; D is unresolved. Germline V CDR1 and CDR2: LNHDA, SQIVND (reference sequence). CDR3 length equals 14 residues. Trimming took off 7 bases at V and 1 base at J, with 13 bases between the two ends. Here the CDR3 reads CASTREMPNTEAFF. In DNA, the CDR3 is TGTGCCAGTACCCGGGAGATGCCGAACACTGAAGCTTTCTTT.

The chain employs TRBV28 and TRBJ2-1; 11 nucleotides line up with TRBD2. V trimming: 2 bases; J trimming: 8 bases; junction bases outside the gene matches: 5. The CDR3 is 15 amino acids. The V gene's germline CDR1 is MDHEN and CDR2 SYDVKM. The CDR3 protein is CASSLIAGGPYEQFF. The CDR3 DNA sequence: TGTGCCAGCAGTTTAATAGCGGGAGGGCCCTATGAGCAGTTCTTC.

The chain recombines TRBV7-9 with TRBJ2-2; 8 bases fit TRBD2. Germline CDR1 is SEHNR and CDR2 is FQNEAQ (reference sequence). Trimming cost V 4 bases and J 0 bases; bases outside gene matches: 10. The CDR3 has 18 amino acids. CDR3 in amino acids: CASSSRGGSGTNTGELFF. In DNA form, the CDR3 reads TGTGCCAGCAGCTCCCGAGGGGGTAGCGGGACGAACACCGGGGAGCTGTTTTTT.

The CDR3 protein is CASSLDYGRVAGNTIYF. CDR3 DNA: TGTGCCAGCAGCTTGGACTACGGGCGGGTAGCTGGAAACACCATATATTTT. This chain joins TRBV5-6 and TRBJ1-3; no definite D call. Trimming removed 0 bases from V and 2 bases from J, with 15 bases in between. The CDR3 spans 17 residues. The germline CDR1 and CDR2 sequences are SGHDT and YYEEEE. The full variable domain, with the rest looked up from reference TRBV5-6 and TRBJ1-3, is DAGVTQSPTHLIKTRGQQVTLRCSPKSGHDTVSWYQQALGQGPQFIFQYYEEEERQRGNFPDRFSGHQFPNYSSELNVNALLLGDSALYLCASSLDYGRVAGNTIYFGEGSWLTVV.